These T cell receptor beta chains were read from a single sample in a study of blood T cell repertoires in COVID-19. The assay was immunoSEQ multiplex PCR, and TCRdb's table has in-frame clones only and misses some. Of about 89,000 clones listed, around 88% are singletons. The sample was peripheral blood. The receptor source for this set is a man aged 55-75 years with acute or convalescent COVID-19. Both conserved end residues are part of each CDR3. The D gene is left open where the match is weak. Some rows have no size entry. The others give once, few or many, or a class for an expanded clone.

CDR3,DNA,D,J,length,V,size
CAIRTSAQETQYF,TGTGCCATCAGGACTAGCGCCCAAGAGACCCAGTACTTC,TRBD2,TRBJ2-5,13,TRBV10-3,NA
CASSQDWQGREQYF,TGTGCCAGCAGCCAAGATTGGCAGGGTCGGGAGCAGTACTTC,NA,TRBJ2-7,14,TRBV3-1/TRBV3-2,once
CASSINRDNQPQHF,TGTGCCAGCAGCATAAACAGGGACAATCAGCCCCAGCATTTT,NA,TRBJ1-5,14,TRBV27,NA
CASSLAVSSYNEQFF,TGCGCCAGCAGCTTGGCGGTGAGCTCCTACAATGAGCAGTTCTTC,NA,TRBJ2-1,15,TRBV5-1,NA
CASSEIQGAGYTF,TGTGCCAGCAGTGAAATACAGGGCGCTGGCTACACCTTC,NA,TRBJ1-2,13,TRBV6-1,NA
CASSPHQRGSGTDTQYF,TGTGCCAGCAGCCCCCACCAGCGGGGCTCGGGCACAGATACGCAGTATTTT,TRBD2,TRBJ2-3,17,TRBV7-6,once
CASSPDTRTGANVLTF,TGTGCCAGCAGCCCCGATACTAGAACTGGGGCCAACGTCCTGACTTTC,NA,TRBJ2-6,16,TRBV3-1/TRBV3-2,many
CASSGLAGRGQQYF,TGTGCCAGCAGCGGACTAGCGGGAAGAGGGCAGCAGTACTTC,TRBD2,TRBJ2-7,14,TRBV6-5,NA
CASSLTGANTIYF,TGTGCCAGCAGCTTAACAGGGGCAAACACCATATATTTT,TRBD1,TRBJ1-3,13,TRBV9,NA
CAISDGRQYQETQYF,TGTGCCATCAGTGATGGGCGTCAGTACCAAGAGACCCAGTACTTC,NA,TRBJ2-5,15,TRBV10-3,NA
CATTSGIMHEQFF,TGTGCCACCACTAGCGGTATCATGCATGAGCAGTTCTTC,TRBD2,TRBJ2-1,13,TRBV10-3,NA
CATRDRSIDGYTF,TGTGCCACCCGGGACAGGTCTATCGATGGCTACACCTTC,TRBD1,TRBJ1-2,13,TRBV6-5,NA
CASSLGLAVYNEQFF,TGTGCCAGTAGTCTGGGACTAGCGGTCTACAATGAGCAGTTCTTC,TRBD2,TRBJ2-1,15,TRBV19,NA
CASSKVSGGRSSADTQYF,TGTGCCAGCAGCAAAGTAAGCGGGGGGAGGTCTAGCGCAGATACGCAGTATTTT,NA,TRBJ2-3,18,TRBV21-1,NA
CASSSRIYGYTF,TGTGCCAGCAGTTCCAGGATCTATGGCTACACCTTC,NA,TRBJ1-2,12,TRBV12-3/TRBV12-4,NA
CASSETPGQGFGNQPQHF,TGTGCCAGCAGCGAGACCCCGGGACAGGGGTTCGGCAATCAGCCCCAGCATTTT,TRBD1,TRBJ1-5,18,TRBV9,NA
CASSIGGTGDSPLHF,TGTGCCAGTAGTATAGGTGGGACAGGGGATTCACCCCTCCACTTT,TRBD1,TRBJ1-6,15,TRBV19,NA
CASSVAGGTYEQYF,TGTGCCAGCAGCGTAGCGGGAGGGACCTACGAGCAGTACTTC,TRBD2,TRBJ2-7,14,TRBV9,NA
CASSLESRNTEAFF,TGTGCCAGCAGCTTAGAGTCCAGGAACACTGAAGCTTTCTTT,NA,TRBJ1-1,14,TRBV11-1,NA
CAWGSDGAGFPSETQYF,TGTGCCTGGGGATCCGACGGTGCGGGATTCCCTTCTGAGACCCAGTACTTC,NA,TRBJ2-5,17,TRBV30,NA
CASSPAGHANYGYTF,TGCGCCAGCAGCCCCGCGGGCCACGCTAACTATGGCTACACCTTC,NA,TRBJ1-2,15,TRBV5-1,NA
CASSKEGAFNYGYTF,TGTGCCAGTAGTAAAGAGGGGGCGTTTAACTATGGCTACACCTTC,TRBD1,TRBJ1-2,15,TRBV19,NA
CASTDQTLYEQYF,TGCGCCAGCACCGATCAGACTCTCTACGAGCAGTACTTC,NA,TRBJ2-7,13,TRBV5-1,NA
CASSLGQRGNEQFF,TGTGCCAGCAGCTTAGGACAGAGAGGTAATGAGCAGTTCTTC,NA,TRBJ2-1,14,TRBV7-8,NA
CASSEALRGSSYNSPLHF,TGTGCCAGCAGTGAAGCGCTTCGGGGGAGCTCCTATAATTCACCCCTCCACTTT,NA,TRBJ1-6,18,TRBV2,NA
CASSQGQGSPYEQYF,TGTGCCAGCTCACAGGGACAGGGGTCTCCCTACGAGCAGTACTTC,TRBD1,TRBJ2-7,15,TRBV18,NA
CASSEGLAGGPRIADTQYF,TGCGCCAGCAGCGAGGGACTAGCGGGAGGGCCGAGGATCGCAGATACGCAGTATTTT,TRBD2,TRBJ2-3,19,TRBV5-1,NA
CASSQQGAGGNTIYF,TGTGCCAGCAGTCAACAGGGGGCTGGTGGAAACACCATATATTTT,TRBD1,TRBJ1-3,15,TRBV2,many
CATSDGPGANNEKLFF,TGTGCCACCAGTGACGGACCAGGGGCGAATAATGAAAAACTGTTTTTT,NA,TRBJ1-4,16,TRBV24-1,NA
CASSQDRRNYNEQFF,TGTGCCAGCAGCCAAGATAGGAGGAATTACAATGAGCAGTTCTTC,NA,TRBJ2-1,15,TRBV4-2,once
CASRLHSQFYNEQFF,TGTGCCAGCAGATTGCATTCGCAGTTCTACAATGAGCAGTTCTTC,NA,TRBJ2-1,15,TRBV5-6,NA
CASTRTGNTGELFF,TGTGCCAGCACTCGGACAGGCAACACCGGGGAGCTGTTTTTT,TRBD1,TRBJ2-2,14,TRBV14,once
CASSDTQVVDIQYF,TGTGCCAGTAGTGACACGCAGGTTGTGGACATTCAGTACTTC,NA,TRBJ2-4,14,TRBV19,NA
CASSESQGLAGGTYNEQFF,TGCGCCAGCAGTGAGTCCCAGGGACTAGCGGGAGGGACCTACAATGAGCAGTTCTTC,TRBD2,TRBJ2-1,19,TRBV10-2,NA
CASSLGTGVYNEQFF,TGCGCCAGCAGCTTAGGGACAGGTGTTTACAATGAGCAGTTCTTC,TRBD1,TRBJ2-1,15,TRBV5-1,NA
CASSVGNSGSTDTQYF,TGTGCCAGCAGCGTAGGGAATAGCGGAAGCACAGATACGCAGTATTTT,NA,TRBJ2-3,16,TRBV9,NA
CSVEDRGFGNYGYTF,TGCAGCGTTGAAGACAGGGGATTTGGAAACTATGGCTACACCTTC,NA,TRBJ1-2,15,TRBV29-1,once
CASSPARNSYEQYF,TGTGCCAGCAGCCCGGCGAGGAATTCCTACGAGCAGTACTTC,NA,TRBJ2-7,14,TRBV7-2,once
CASSRTGFEAFF,TGTGCCAGTAGTCGTACAGGATTTGAAGCTTTCTTT,NA,TRBJ1-1,12,TRBV19,NA
CASSLSREGTEQYF,TGTGCCAGCAGCTTATCCCGGGAGGGCACCGAGCAGTACTTC,TRBD2,TRBJ2-7,14,TRBV7-2,NA
CASSFSRTGLYTF,TGTGCCAGCAGTTTTTCAAGGACAGGACTCTACACCTTC,TRBD1,TRBJ1-2,13,TRBV27,medium-sized
CATSDGRTEAFF,TGTGCCACCAGTGACGGGAGGACTGAAGCTTTCTTT,NA,TRBJ1-1,12,TRBV24-1,NA
CASRFPINRGEEQYF,TGTGCCAGCAGATTTCCGATAAATCGGGGGGAGGAGCAGTACTTC,TRBD2,TRBJ2-7,15,TRBV6-5,NA
CASSLKGAANEKLFF,TGCGCCAGCAGCCTTAAGGGGGCTGCTAATGAAAAACTGTTTTTT,TRBD1,TRBJ1-4,15,TRBV4-1,NA
CASSLSGRARYEQYF,TGTGCCAGCAGCTTGAGCGGGAGGGCTCGTTACGAGCAGTACTTC,TRBD2,TRBJ2-7,15,TRBV5-6,NA
CASSTSSTSGGATDTQYF,TGCGCCAGCAGCACCTCCTCTACTAGCGGGGGGGCGACAGATACGCAGTATTTT,TRBD2,TRBJ2-3,18,TRBV5-1,NA
CASRLQGRGYGYTF,TGTGCCAGCAGGCTCCAGGGCAGAGGCTATGGCTACACCTTC,NA,TRBJ1-2,14,TRBV28,few